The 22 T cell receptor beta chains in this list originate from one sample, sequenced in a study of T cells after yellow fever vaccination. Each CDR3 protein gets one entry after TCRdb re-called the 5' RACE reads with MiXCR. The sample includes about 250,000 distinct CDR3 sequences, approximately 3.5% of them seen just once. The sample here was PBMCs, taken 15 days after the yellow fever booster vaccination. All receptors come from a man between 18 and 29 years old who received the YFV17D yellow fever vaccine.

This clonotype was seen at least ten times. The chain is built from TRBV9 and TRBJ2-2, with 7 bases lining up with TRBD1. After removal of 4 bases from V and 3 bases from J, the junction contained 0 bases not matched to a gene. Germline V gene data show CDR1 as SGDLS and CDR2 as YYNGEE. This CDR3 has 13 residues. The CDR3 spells CASSQGDTGELFF. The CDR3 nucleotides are TGTGCCAGCAGCCAGGGGGACACCGGGGAGCTGTTTTTT.

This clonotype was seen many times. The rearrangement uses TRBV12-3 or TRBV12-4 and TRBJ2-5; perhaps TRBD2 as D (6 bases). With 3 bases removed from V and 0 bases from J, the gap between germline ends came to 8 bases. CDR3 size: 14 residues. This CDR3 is CASSFGLNQETQYF. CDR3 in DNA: TGTGCCAGCAGTTTCGGACTAAACCAAGAGACCCAGTACTTC.

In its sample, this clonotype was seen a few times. DNA of the CDR3: TGTGCCAGCAGCTTAGAGGTAGCGGGGGGCCAAAATGAGCAGTTCTTC. Residues: CASSLEVAGGQNEQFF. The chain recombines TRBV7-9 with TRBJ2-1; TRBD2 aligns across 10 bases. Germline V gives CDR1 SEHNR, CDR2 FQNEAQ (reference sequence). The V gene end was trimmed by 1 base and the J gene end by 7 bases; junction bases not matched to a gene: 7. The CDR3 covers 16 residues. Full variable domain (missing parts from reference TRBV7-9 and TRBJ2-1): DTGVSQNPRHKITKRGQNVTFRCDPISEHNRLYWYRQTLGQGPEFLTYFQNEAQLEKSRLLSDRFSAERPKGSFSTLEIQRTEQGDSAMYLCASSLEVAGGQNEQFFGPGTRLTVL.

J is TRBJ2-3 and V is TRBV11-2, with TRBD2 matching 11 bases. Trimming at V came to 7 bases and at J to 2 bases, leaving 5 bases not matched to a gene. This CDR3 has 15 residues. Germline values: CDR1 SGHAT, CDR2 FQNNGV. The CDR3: CASKPGLAVTDTQYF. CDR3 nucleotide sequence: TGTGCCAGCAAGCCGGGACTAGCGGTCACAGATACGCAGTATTTT.

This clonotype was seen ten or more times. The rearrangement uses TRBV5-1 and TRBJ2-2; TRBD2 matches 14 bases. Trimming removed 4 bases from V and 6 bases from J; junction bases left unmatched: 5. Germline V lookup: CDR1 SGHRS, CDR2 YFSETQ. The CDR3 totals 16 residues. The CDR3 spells CASSATSGGAAGELFF. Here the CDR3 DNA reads TGCGCCAGCAGCGCGACTAGCGGGGGGGCCGCCGGGGAGCTGTTTTTT.

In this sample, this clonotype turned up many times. CDR3 in DNA: TGCAGTGCTAGACTCTTTTCGGGGGGAGGAGAAACCCAGTACTTC. Encoded protein: CSARLFSGGGETQYF. This chain links TRBV20-1 with TRBJ2-5; TRBD2 matches at 7 bases. V shed 2 bases, J shed 8 bases, and the junction held 14 bases outside the gene matches. The germline CDR1 and CDR2 sequences are DFQATT and SNEGSKA (reference sequence). This CDR3 comprises 15 residues.

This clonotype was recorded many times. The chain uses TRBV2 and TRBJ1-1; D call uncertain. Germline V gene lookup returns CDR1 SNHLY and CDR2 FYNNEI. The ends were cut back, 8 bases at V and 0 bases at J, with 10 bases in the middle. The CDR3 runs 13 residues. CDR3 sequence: CASEAGVNTEAFF. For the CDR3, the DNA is TGTGCCAGCGAGGCAGGCGTGAACACTGAAGCTTTCTTT.

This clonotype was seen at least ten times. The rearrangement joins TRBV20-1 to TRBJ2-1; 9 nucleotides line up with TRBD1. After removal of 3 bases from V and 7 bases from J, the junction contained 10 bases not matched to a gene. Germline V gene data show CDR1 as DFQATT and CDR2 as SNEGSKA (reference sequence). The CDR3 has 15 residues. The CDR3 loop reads CSARVWTGAKNEQFF. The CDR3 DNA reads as TGCAGTGCTAGGGTTTGGACAGGGGCCAAAAATGAGCAGTTCTTC.

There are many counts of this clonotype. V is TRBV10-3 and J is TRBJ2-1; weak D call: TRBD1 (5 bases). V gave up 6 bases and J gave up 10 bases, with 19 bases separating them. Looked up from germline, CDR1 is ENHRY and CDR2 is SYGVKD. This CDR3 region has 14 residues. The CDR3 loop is CAIRETDLRIEQFF. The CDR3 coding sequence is TGTGCCATCAGAGAGACAGACCTAAGAATAGAGCAGTTCTTC.

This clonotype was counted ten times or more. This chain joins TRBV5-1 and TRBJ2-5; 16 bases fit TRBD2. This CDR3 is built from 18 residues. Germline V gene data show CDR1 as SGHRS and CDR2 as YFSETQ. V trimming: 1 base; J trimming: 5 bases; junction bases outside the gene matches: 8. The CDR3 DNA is TGCGCCAGCAGCTTGCCCCCGGGACTAGCGGGGGGGTTCGAGACCCAGTACTTC. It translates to CASSLPPGLAGGFETQYF. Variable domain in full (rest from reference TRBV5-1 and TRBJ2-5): KAGVTQTPRYLIKTRGQQVTLSCSPISGHRSVSWYQQTPGQGLQFLFEYFSETQRNKGNFPGRFSGRQFSNSRSEMNVSTLELGDSALYLCASSLPPGLAGGFETQYFGPGTRLLVL.

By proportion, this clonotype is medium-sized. The CDR3 DNA reads TGTGCCAGCAGTCAGGGACAGGGGGTCCTCAATCAGCCCCAGCATTTT. It translates to CASSQGQGVLNQPQHF. The chain links TRBV12-3 or TRBV12-4 to TRBJ1-5, with 11 nucleotides matching TRBD1. V dropped 5 bases and J dropped 3; count of bases not matched to a gene: 6. CDR3 length: 16 amino acids.

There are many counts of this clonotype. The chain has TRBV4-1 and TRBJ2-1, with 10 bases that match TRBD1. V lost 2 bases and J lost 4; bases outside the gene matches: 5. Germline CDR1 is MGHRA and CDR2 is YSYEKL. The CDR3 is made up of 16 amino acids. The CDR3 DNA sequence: TGCGCCAGCAGCCAACCCGGGACAGGGGATTACAATGAGCAGTTCTTC. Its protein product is CASSQPGTGDYNEQFF.

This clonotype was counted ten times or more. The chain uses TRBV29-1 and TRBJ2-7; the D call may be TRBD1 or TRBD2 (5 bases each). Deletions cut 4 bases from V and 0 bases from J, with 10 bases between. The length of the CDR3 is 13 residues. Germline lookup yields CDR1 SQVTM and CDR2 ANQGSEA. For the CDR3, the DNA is TGCAGCGTTGGGGGGTCTTTCTCCTACGAGCAGTACTTC. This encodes CSVGGSFSYEQYF.

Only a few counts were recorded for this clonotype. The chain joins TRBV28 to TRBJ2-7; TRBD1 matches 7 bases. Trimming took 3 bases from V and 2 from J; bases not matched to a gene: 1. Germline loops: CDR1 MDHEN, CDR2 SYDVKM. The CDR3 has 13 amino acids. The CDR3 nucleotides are TGTGCCAGCAGTTTCGGACAGGCCTACGAGCAGTACTTC. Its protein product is CASSFGQAYEQYF.

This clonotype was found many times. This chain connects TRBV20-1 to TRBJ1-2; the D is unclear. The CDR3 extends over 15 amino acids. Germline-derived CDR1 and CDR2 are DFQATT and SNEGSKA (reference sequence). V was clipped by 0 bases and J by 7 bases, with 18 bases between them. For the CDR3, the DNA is TGCAGTGCTAGAGAGGTAGGAGCAACCGCTTTTGGCTACACCTTC. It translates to CSAREVGATAFGYTF.

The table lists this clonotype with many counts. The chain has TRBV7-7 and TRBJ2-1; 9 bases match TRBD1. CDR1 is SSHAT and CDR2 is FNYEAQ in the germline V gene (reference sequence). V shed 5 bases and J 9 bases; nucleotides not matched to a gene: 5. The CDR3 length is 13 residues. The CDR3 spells CASSTGTGTEQFF. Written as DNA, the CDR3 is TGTGCCAGCAGCACAGGGACAGGGACTGAGCAGTTCTTC. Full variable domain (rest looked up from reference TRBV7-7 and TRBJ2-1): GAGVSQSPRYKVTKRGQDVTLRCDPISSHATLYWYQQALGQGPEFLTYFNYEAQPDKSGLPSDRFSAERPEGSISTLTIQRTEQRDSAMYRCASSTGTGTEQFFGPGTRLTVL.

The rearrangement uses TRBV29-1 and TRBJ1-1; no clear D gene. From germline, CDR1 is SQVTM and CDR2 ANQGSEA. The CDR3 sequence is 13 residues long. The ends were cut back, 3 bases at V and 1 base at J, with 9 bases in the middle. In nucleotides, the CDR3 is TGCAGCGTTGACCGTCAACGGAACACTGAAGCTTTCTTT. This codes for CSVDRQRNTEAFF.

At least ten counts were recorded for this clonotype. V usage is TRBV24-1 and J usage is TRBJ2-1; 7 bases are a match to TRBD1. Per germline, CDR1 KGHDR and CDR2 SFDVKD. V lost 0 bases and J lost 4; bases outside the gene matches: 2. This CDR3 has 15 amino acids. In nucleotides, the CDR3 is TGTGCCACCAGTGATTTGCGGGACAGTTACAATGAGCAGTTCTTC. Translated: CATSDLRDSYNEQFF.

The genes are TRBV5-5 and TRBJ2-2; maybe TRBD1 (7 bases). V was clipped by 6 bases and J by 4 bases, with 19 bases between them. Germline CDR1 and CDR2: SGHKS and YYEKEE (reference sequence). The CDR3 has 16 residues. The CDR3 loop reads CASTRGGGGGTGELFF. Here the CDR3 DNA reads TGTGCCAGCACCAGGGGCGGAGGGGGCGGCACCGGGGAGCTGTTTTTT.

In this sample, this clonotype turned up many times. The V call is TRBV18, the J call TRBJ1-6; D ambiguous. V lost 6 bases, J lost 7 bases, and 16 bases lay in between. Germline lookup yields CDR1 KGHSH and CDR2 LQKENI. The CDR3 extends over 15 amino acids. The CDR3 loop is CASSPRTDSNSPLHF. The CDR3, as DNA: TGTGCCAGCTCCCCCCGCACGGACTCCAATTCACCCCTCCACTTT.

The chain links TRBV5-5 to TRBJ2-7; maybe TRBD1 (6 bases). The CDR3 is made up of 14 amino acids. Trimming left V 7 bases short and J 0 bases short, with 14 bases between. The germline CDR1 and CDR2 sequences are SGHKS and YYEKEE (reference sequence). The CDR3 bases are TGTGCCAGCCTTAAATTACAGGGCTCCTACGAGCAGTACTTC. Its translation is CASLKLQGSYEQYF.

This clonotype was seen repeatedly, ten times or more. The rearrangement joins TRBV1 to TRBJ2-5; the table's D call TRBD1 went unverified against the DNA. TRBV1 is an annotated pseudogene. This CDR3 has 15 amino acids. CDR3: CTSSNRDRVRETQYF. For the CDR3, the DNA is TGCACCAGCAGCAATCGGGACAGGGTGCGGGAGACCCAGTACTTC.